The 23 T cell receptor beta chains given below trace back to one sample, sequenced in a study of CD8+ T cells in alopecia areata. Sequencing relied on a cDNA template that was reverse transcribed from extracted RNA. Some clones are missing from TCRdb's copy, which holds only in-frame ones; the method was immunoSEQ multiplex PCR. The data contain roughly 190,000 clones, roughly three fifths of them singletons. Specified treatment: oral pan-JAK inhibitor, 5-10 mg twice daily. This material consisted of CD4+ T cells sorted from blood, taken at week 4, from a patient treated with tofacitinib. All receptors derive from a human donor with alopecia areata.

This clone has only a few counts. The chain has TRBV30 and TRBJ1-1; D not resolved. CDR3 length: 12 residues. Germline lookup yields CDR1 GTSNPN and CDR2 SVGIG (reference sequence). Trimming pared 5 bases from V and 6 bases from J, leaving 13 bases between. CDR3 bases: TGTGCCTGGGACGGTTTTAGGGCTGAAGCTTTCTTT. Encoded protein: CAWDGFRAEAFF.

The count of this clone is one. The V call is TRBV27, the J call TRBJ2-3; unclear D gene. Per germline, CDR1 MNHEY and CDR2 SMNVEV (reference sequence). This CDR3 has 16 amino acids. Between the trimmed V and J ends, which lost 6 bases and 0 bases, there was a span of 16 bases. CDR3 in DNA: TGTGCCAGCAGCTTAAACCTACTGACTAGCACAGATACGCAGTATTTT. It encodes CASSLNLLTSTDTQYF.

This clone was counted a few times. The chain joins TRBV28 to TRBJ2-4, with a possible D match to TRBD1 (5 bases). Germline loops: CDR1 MDHEN, CDR2 SYDVKM. Trimming took 4 bases from V and 0 from J, leaving 10 bases between them. The CDR3 contains 15 residues. The CDR3 here is CASSWQGRAKNIQYF. CDR3 bases: TGTGCCAGCAGTTGGCAGGGTCGAGCCAAAAACATTCAGTACTTC.

This clone was found a few times. The gene calls are TRBV7-8 and TRBJ2-2; D ambiguous. The V end was cut by 4 bases, the J end by 1 base, with 13 bases between. The CDR3 has 16 residues. Looked up from germline, CDR1 is SGHVS and CDR2 is FQNEAQ. CDR3 in DNA: TGTGCCAGCAGCTCGACAAGAAGAGAGAACACCGGGGAGCTGTTTTTT. Protein: CASSSTRRENTGELFF.

In its sample, this clone was seen a few times. The chain combines TRBV2 with TRBJ1-1; TRBD1 aligns across 7 bases. The CDR3 loop spans 12 amino acids. Trimming at V came to 7 bases and at J to 11 bases, leaving 10 bases not matched to a gene. CDR1 and CDR2 from the germline V gene are SNHLY and FYNNEI. In nucleotides, the CDR3 is TGTGCCAGCAAACCACAGGGGAGACGGGCTTTCTTT. As protein: CASKPQGRRAFF.

The chain has TRBV20-1 and TRBJ2-1, with unresolved D. Germline assignment: CDR1 DFQATT and CDR2 SNEGSKA (reference sequence). V was clipped by 3 bases and J by 10 bases, with 7 bases between them. The CDR3 spans 10 residues. The CDR3 DNA reads as TGCAGTGCTAGTCCAGAAGAGCAGTTCTTC. It translates to CSASPEEQFF.

This clone was counted only a few times. This rearrangement joins TRBV11-2 to TRBJ2-1; 8 bases match TRBD2. Germline V gives CDR1 SGHAT, CDR2 FQNNGV. Trimming at V came to 3 bases and at J to 8 bases, leaving 6 bases not matched to a gene. The length of the CDR3 is 14 residues. The CDR3 spells CASSFGAGVDEQFF. For the CDR3, the DNA is TGTGCCAGCAGCTTTGGAGCGGGAGTTGATGAGCAGTTCTTC.

There are a few counts of this clone. This chain uses TRBV28 with TRBJ1-5; possible D gene TRBD1, 5 bases. In germline, CDR1 is MDHEN, CDR2 SYDVKM. Trimming took 5 bases from V and 3 from J, leaving 11 bases between them. This CDR3 contains 14 residues. CDR3 nucleotides: TGTGCCAGCAGTCCGGGGGGGTTCAATCAGCCCCAGCATTTT. Its translation: CASSPGGFNQPQHF.

The rearrangement joins TRBV5-1 to TRBJ2-2; maybe TRBD2 (6 bases). The ends were cut back, 5 bases at V and 6 bases at J, with 8 bases in the middle. Germline CDR1 is SGHRS and CDR2 is YFSETQ. This CDR3 spans 12 amino acids. CDR3 bases: TGCGCCAGCAGTCGGGACTCCGGGGAGCTGTTTTTT. Amino acid sequence: CASSRDSGELFF. The full variable domain, completed using reference TRBV5-1 and TRBJ2-2, is KAGVTQTPRYLIKTRGQQVTLSCSPISGHRSVSWYQQTPGQGLQFLFEYFSETQRNKGNFPGRFSGRQFSNSRSEMNVSTLELGDSALYLCASSRDSGELFFGEGSRLTVL.

The chain carries TRBV2 and TRBJ2-7, with D possibly being TRBD1 (6 bases). Germline assignment: CDR1 SNHLY and CDR2 FYNNEI. The CDR3 has 14 amino acids. V shed 8 bases and J shed 2 bases, with 16 bases lying between them. Here the CDR3 DNA reads TGTGCCAGCGGAAGACAGAGGGGGACCTACGAGCAGTACTTC. As protein: CASGRQRGTYEQYF.

The V gene is TRBV5-1, the J gene TRBJ2-2; D gene uncertain. The CDR3 sequence is 16 residues long. Germline CDR1 SGHRS, CDR2 YFSETQ. V lost 4 bases to trimming and J lost 0 bases, with 13 bases between them. The CDR3 DNA sequence: TGCGCCAGCAGCGTCGGTGATCCCGCGAACACCGGGGAGCTGTTTTTT. Translating gives CASSVGDPANTGELFF. Using reference TRBV5-1 and TRBJ2-2 for the parts outside the CDR3, the full variable domain is KAGVTQTPRYLIKTRGQQVTLSCSPISGHRSVSWYQQTPGQGLQFLFEYFSETQRNKGNFPGRFSGRQFSNSRSEMNVSTLELGDSALYLCASSVGDPANTGELFFGEGSRLTVL.

This clone was found once. This rearrangement joins TRBV7-6 to TRBJ2-5, with D hard to call. The CDR3 contains 12 residues. Germline V CDR1 and CDR2: SGHVS, FNYEAQ. Deletions cut 8 bases from V and 5 bases from J, with 12 bases between. CDR3 in DNA: TGTGCCAGCGCCCGGGTGGGTGAGACCCAGTACTTC. Amino acid sequence: CASARVGETQYF.

The CDR3 DNA reads TGTGCCAGCGGCCTAGCGGCTAGCACAGATACGCAGTATTTT. It translates to CASGLAASTDTQYF. The J gene is TRBJ2-3, the V gene TRBV11-2, with 7 bases lining up with TRBD2. The CDR3 sequence is 14 residues long. V lost 8 bases to trimming and J lost 0 bases; unmatched junction nucleotides: 5. Germline-derived CDR1 and CDR2 are SGHAT and FQNNGV.

CDR3 nucleotides: TGCAGCGTTGTTCTAGCGGGAGGTATGGGTACGCAGTATTTT. Its protein is CSVVLAGGMGTQYF. This chain connects TRBV29-1 to TRBJ2-3, with 11 bases fitting TRBD2. The CDR3 loop spans 14 amino acids. Germline V CDR1 and CDR2: SQVTM, ANQGSEA. Trimming took 4 bases from V and 8 from J; bases not matched to a gene: 8.

This clone was detected only a few times. V is TRBV7-9 and J is TRBJ1-2, with D possibly matching TRBD1 (5 bases). The germline V gene has CDR1 SEHNR and CDR2 FQNEAQ (reference sequence). V gave up 4 bases and J gave up 6 bases, with 18 bases separating them. The CDR3 extends over 15 amino acids. The CDR3 reads CASSSSNRDGDGYTF. The CDR3 DNA sequence: TGTGCCAGCAGCTCCTCCAACCGGGACGGAGATGGCTACACCTTC.

This clone was recorded once. The J gene is TRBJ1-4, the V gene TRBV30, with TRBD1 identical over 10 bases. The CDR3 has 17 amino acids. Germline values: CDR1 GTSNPN, CDR2 SVGIG (reference sequence). V lost 7 bases, J lost 8 bases, and 19 bases stayed unmatched. CDR3 amino acids: CAFLPTMRQGAGEKLFF. The CDR3 bases are TGTGCCTTCTTACCCACGATGCGACAGGGGGCGGGGGAAAAACTGTTTTTT.

This clone showed up just a few times. The chain employs TRBV30 and TRBJ2-1; D perhaps matches TRBD2 (6 bases). V was clipped by 5 bases and J by 2 bases, with 16 bases between them. This CDR3 has 15 residues. Germline lookup yields CDR1 GTSNPN and CDR2 SVGIG (reference sequence). The CDR3: CAWGPLGGAYNEQFF. As DNA, the CDR3 is TGTGCCTGGGGTCCCCTCGGGGGTGCCTACAATGAGCAGTTCTTC. The full variable domain, with the rest looked up from reference TRBV30 and TRBJ2-1, is SQTIHQWPATLVQPVGSPLSLECTVEGTSNPNLYWYRQAAGRGLQLLFYSVGIGQISSEVPQNLSASRPQDRQFILSSKKLLLSDSGFYLCAWGPLGGAYNEQFFGPGTRLTVL.

This clone was seen a few times. This chain links TRBV4-1 with TRBJ2-7; weak D call: TRBD1 (5 bases). In germline, CDR1 is MGHRA, CDR2 YSYEKL. The CDR3 contains 13 residues. V lost 4 bases and J lost 1, with 8 bases in between. The CDR3 sequence: CASSLRESYEQYF. The CDR3 bases are TGCGCCAGCAGCCTCAGGGAATCCTACGAGCAGTACTTC.

This chain joins TRBV30 and TRBJ1-2; 7 nucleotides agree with TRBD1. Germline assignment: CDR1 GTSNPN and CDR2 SVGIG (reference sequence). The trim removed 7 bases at V and 1 base at J, leaving 9 bases unmatched. This CDR3 has 14 amino acids. In DNA, the CDR3 is TGTGCCTCCCGCGAGGGGGCCGGTAACTATGGCTACACCTTC. It specifies CASREGAGNYGYTF.

As regards this clone: This sample also contains other DNA sequences that code for the same CDR3. This chain joins TRBV18 and TRBJ1-2; D not resolved. CDR3 length: 14 residues. The ends were cut back, 2 bases at V and 2 bases at J, with 9 bases in the middle. Germline V gene sequence: CDR1 KGHSH, CDR2 LQKENI. The CDR3 sequence is CASSPRPRNYGYTF. CDR3 bases: TGTGCCAGCTCACCAAGGCCGAGGAACTATGGCTACACCTTC.

This clone has a handful of counts. The junction shows a germline mismatch at one end, possibly a read error. The V call is TRBV30, the J call TRBJ1-2; 9 nucleotides match TRBD1. Germline CDR1 GTSNPN, CDR2 SVGIG (reference sequence). The CDR3 has 13 amino acids. CDR3 in DNA: TGTGCCTGGAGTGGAGGAACAGGGGGCGCGGAGGCCTTC. Translation: CAWSGGTGGAEAF. Combining the CDR3 with reference TRBV30 and TRBJ1-2 gives the whole variable domain SQTIHQWPATLVQPVGSPLSLECTVEGTSNPNLYWYRQAAGRGLQLLFYSVGIGQISSEVPQNLSASRPQDRQFILSSKKLLLSDSGFYLCAWSGGTGGAEAFGSGTRLTVV.

This clone was detected a few times. The V call is TRBV5-1, the J call TRBJ2-7; TRBD2 matches at 9 bases. This CDR3 spans 14 amino acids. With V trimmed by 0 bases and J by 3 bases, 1 base remained unmatched. Per the germline V gene, CDR1 is SGHRS and CDR2 is YFSETQ. As DNA, the CDR3 is TGCGCCAGCAGCTTGGGCGGGAGGGTCTACGAGCAGTACTTC. It yields the protein CASSLGGRVYEQYF.

The V and J genes are TRBV6-5 and TRBJ2-7; 7 bases fit TRBD1. The CDR3 totals 15 residues. The germline gives CDR1 MNHEY, CDR2 SVGAGI. The V and J ends lost 5 bases and 0 bases, in that order; junction bases with no gene match: 7. This CDR3 reads CASSVHRGTSYEQYF. As DNA, the CDR3 is TGTGCCAGCAGTGTACACAGGGGCACCTCCTACGAGCAGTACTTC.